This TCR beta chain was recovered during a study of blood T cell repertoires in COVID-19. The Seattle patients joined while their infection was active and were tracked longitudinally afterward. V trimming: 3 bases; J trimming: 1 base; junction bases outside the gene matches: 6. The CDR3 extends over 17 amino acids. Germline values: CDR1 SGDLS, CDR2 YYNGEE. The assay was immunoSEQ multiplex PCR, and TCRdb's table has in-frame clones only and misses some. The sample contains 200,000 to 300,000 clones, 80% to 95% of which appear only once. This clone has more than one count but fewer than ten. This receptor was identified in a man aged 30-40 years with COVID-19, enrolled during active disease. The sequencing sample was made of peripheral blood. The V call is TRBV9, the J call TRBJ2-2; TRBD2 agrees at 10 bases. The CDR3 here is CASSAELAGRNTGELFF. The CDR3 region has the DNA TGTGCCAGCAGCGCAGAACTAGCGGGGAGGAACACCGGGGAGCTGTTTTTT.